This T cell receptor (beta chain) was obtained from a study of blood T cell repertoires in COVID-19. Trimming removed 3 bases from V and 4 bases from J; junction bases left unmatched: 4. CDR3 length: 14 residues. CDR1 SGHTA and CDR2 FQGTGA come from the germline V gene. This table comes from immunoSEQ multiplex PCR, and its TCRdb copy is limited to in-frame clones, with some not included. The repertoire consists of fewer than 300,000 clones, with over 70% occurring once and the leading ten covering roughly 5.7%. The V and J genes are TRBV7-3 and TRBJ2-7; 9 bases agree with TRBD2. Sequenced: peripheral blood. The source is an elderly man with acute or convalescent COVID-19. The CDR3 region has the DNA TGTGCCAGCAGCTTGCGGGGGGGAGAGTACGAGCAGTACTTC. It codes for CASSLRGGEYEQYF.